This T cell receptor (beta chain) was recorded in a study of T cells after yellow fever vaccination. Regarding this clonotype: Its antigen is not known.

Study results and caveats: Most clones from primary vaccination were detected again post-booster (about 95% CD4, around 90% CD8). Contaminants from the bulk population, in the form of abundant clonotypes, could be found in FACS-sorted repertoires.

This CDR3 is built from 14 residues. V lost 4 bases, J lost 5 bases, and 5 bases stayed unmatched. The germline V gene encodes CDR1 SGHRS and CDR2 YFSETQ. Researchers made TCR cDNA using 5'RACE template switching, and this step added a universal primer site and UMIs. TCRdb reanalysed the 5' RACE reads using MiXCR and keeps one entry per CDR3 protein. The sample includes a few hundred thousand distinct CDR3 sequences, roughly 6.1% of them seen just once. Sequenced here: PBMCs, sampled 5 days after the yellow fever booster vaccination. The receptor was isolated from a young man who received the YFV17D yellow fever vaccine. The V and J genes are TRBV5-1 and TRBJ2-2, with 7 bases that match TRBD1. CDR3 protein: CASSHGQATGELFF. CDR3 DNA: TGCGCCAGCAGCCACGGACAGGCGACCGGGGAGCTGTTTTTT.